The 11 T cell receptor beta chains presented below share a single source sample, sequenced in a study of response to subunit inactivated influenza vaccine. TCRdb ran MiXCR on the RT-PCR reads and lists one entry per CDR3 protein. The sample gives 600,000 to 850,000 distinct CDR3 sequences, around 13% of which show up once; roughly 7.2% is in the top ten. The sequences come from PBMCs from blood, collected about 14 days before vaccination. These receptors originate from a man aged 45 to 65 who received an inactivated influenza vaccine.

This clonotype was picked up a small number of times. The chain uses TRBV11-2 and TRBJ1-1; D might be TRBD1 (5 bases). The CDR3 is made up of 13 amino acids. Germline CDR1 reads SGHAT; CDR2 reads FQNNGV. Trimming pared 5 bases from V and 10 bases from J, leaving 17 bases between. CDR3 nucleotides: TGTGCCAGCAGCCTCCGGTCTGAGGGGCTAGCTTTCTTT. The encoded protein is CASSLRSEGLAFF.

This clonotype was detected ten times or more. The chain carries TRBV7-2 and TRBJ2-2; D is possibly TRBD2 (5 bases). Trimming took 5 bases from V and 6 from J, leaving 10 bases between them. In germline, CDR1 is SGHTA, CDR2 FQGNSA. CDR3 size: 13 residues. This CDR3 is CASSRAGAGELFF. CDR3 DNA sequence: TGTGCCAGCAGCCGCGCCGGGGCCGGGGAGCTGTTTTTT. Full variable domain (remainder filled in from reference TRBV7-2 and TRBJ2-2): GAGVSQSPSNKVTEKGKDVELRCDPISGHTALYWYRQSLGQGLEFLIYFQGNSAPDKSGLPSDRFSAERTGGSVSTLTIQRTQQEDSAVYLCASSRAGAGELFFGEGSRLTVL.

This clonotype turned up a few times. V gene TRBV6-5 combines with J gene TRBJ1-6; D unresolved. This CDR3 contains 16 residues. Germline assignment: CDR1 MNHEY and CDR2 SVGAGI. V gave up 2 bases and J gave up 0 bases, with 8 bases separating them. The CDR3 is CASSYDKSSYNSPLHF. The CDR3 DNA reads TGTGCCAGCAGTTACGACAAGAGCTCCTATAATTCACCCCTCCACTTT.

V is TRBV5-1 and J is TRBJ1-1; weak D call: TRBD1 (5 bases). Looked up from germline, CDR1 is SGHRS and CDR2 is YFSETQ. The CDR3 extends over 13 amino acids. The V end lost 4 bases, the J end lost 7 bases, and 14 bases lay between the germline ends. CDR3 protein: CASSNPGSGEAFF. DNA for the CDR3: TGCGCCAGCAGCAACCCAGGGTCGGGTGAAGCTTTCTTT.

This clonotype was seen more than once but under ten times. The chain carries TRBV7-2 and TRBJ1-1; 7 bases agree with TRBD1. Germline V gene sequence: CDR1 SGHTA, CDR2 FQGNSA. The CDR3 sequence is 16 residues long. The V and J ends lost 2 bases and 5 bases, in that order; junction bases with no gene match: 11. Written as DNA, the CDR3 is TGTGCCAGCAGCTTATATCTAGGGGGCCAGGGGACTGAAGCTTTCTTT. Translating it yields CASSLYLGGQGTEAFF.

The chain combines TRBV15 with TRBJ1-2; D perhaps matches TRBD1 (6 bases). Trimming cost V 8 bases and J 4 bases, with 20 bases left between them. CDR1 and CDR2 (germline): LNHNV, YYDKDF (reference sequence). There are 15 residues in the CDR3. The CDR3 spells CATAPMTGISYGYTF. CDR3 in DNA: TGTGCCACCGCTCCTATGACAGGAATCTCCTATGGCTACACCTTC. Using reference TRBV15 and TRBJ1-2 for the parts outside the CDR3, the full variable domain is DAMVIQNPRYQVTQFGKPVTLSCSQTLNHNVMYWYQQKSSQAPKLLFHYYDKDFNNEADTPDNFQSRRPNTSFCFLDIRSPGLGDTAMYLCATAPMTGISYGYTFGSGTRLTVV.

CDR3 region: CASSTRQTTLHF. The CDR3 DNA reads as TGTGCCAGCAGCACCAGACAGACCACCCTCCACTTT. V usage is TRBV7-2 and J usage is TRBJ1-6; possible D gene TRBD1, 5 bases. CDR3 length: 12 residues. CDR1 is SGHTA, CDR2 FQGNSA, per germline. V was shortened by 5 bases and J by 14 bases, with 13 bases between the two germline ends.

This clonotype was detected a few times. The CDR3 region is CATGTFGTEAFF. The CDR3 DNA follows: TGTGCCACCGGGACATTCGGCACTGAAGCTTTCTTT. V usage is TRBV15 and J usage is TRBJ1-1; a possible D gene is TRBD1 (6 bases). The CDR3 sequence is 12 residues long. V lost 8 bases and J lost 4, with 11 bases in between. Germline V gene sequence: CDR1 LNHNV, CDR2 YYDKDF (reference sequence).

This clonotype was counted ten times or more. The chain has TRBV7-9 and TRBJ2-4; D uncertain. Germline CDR1 is SEHNR and CDR2 is FQNEAQ (reference sequence). Trimming pared 0 bases from V and 5 bases from J, leaving 5 bases between. The CDR3 is made up of 13 amino acids. Here the CDR3 DNA reads TGTGCCAGCAGCTTAGCCGTCCAAAACATTCAGTACTTC. It specifies CASSLAVQNIQYF. Using reference TRBV7-9 and TRBJ2-4 for the parts outside the CDR3, the full variable domain is DTGVSQNPRHKITKRGQNVTFRCDPISEHNRLYWYRQTLGQGPEFLTYFQNEAQLEKSRLLSDRFSAERPKGSFSTLEIQRTEQGDSAMYLCASSLAVQNIQYFGAGTRLSVL.

The rearrangement joins TRBV5-1 to TRBJ1-2, with TRBD1 as a possible D gene (6 bases). CDR1 SGHRS and CDR2 YFSETQ come from the germline V gene. The CDR3 has 17 amino acids. The V end was cut by 6 bases, the J end by 5 bases, with 26 bases between. The DNA of the CDR3 is TGCGCCAGCAACTCCAGGAGGGGGTCAACCCCACGGTATGGCTACACCTTC. Translation: CASNSRRGSTPRYGYTF. The variable domain in full, with the rest retrieved from reference TRBV5-1 and TRBJ1-2, is KAGVTQTPRYLIKTRGQQVTLSCSPISGHRSVSWYQQTPGQGLQFLFEYFSETQRNKGNFPGRFSGRQFSNSRSEMNVSTLELGDSALYLCASNSRRGSTPRYGYTFGSGTRLTVV.

This clonotype was counted between two and nine times. This chain connects TRBV11-2 to TRBJ2-3; D possibly corresponds to TRBD1 (6 bases). V gave up 0 bases and J gave up 4 bases, with 8 bases separating them. This CDR3 contains 14 residues. Looked up from germline, CDR1 is SGHAT and CDR2 is FQNNGV. CDR3 in DNA: TGTGCCAGCAGCTTAGATTCAGGGGCAGATACGCAGTATTTT. Its translation: CASSLDSGADTQYF. Using reference TRBV11-2 and TRBJ2-3 for the parts outside the CDR3, the full variable domain is EAGVAQSPRYKIIEKRQSVAFWCNPISGHATLYWYQQILGQGPKLLIQFQNNGVVDDSQLPKDRFSAERLKGVDSTLKIQPAKLEDSAVYLCASSLDSGADTQYFGPGTRLTVL.